These 23 T cell receptor beta chains originate from one sample sequenced in a study of blood T cell repertoires in COVID-19. The data were produced by immunoSEQ multiplex PCR, yet TCRdb's version contains in-frame clones alone and is incomplete. This repertoire shows around 200,000 clones, 84% found once; its top ten account for around 4.4%. Sequencing used peripheral blood. These receptors were taken from a man in his fifties with active or convalescent COVID-19.

The chain joins TRBV2 to TRBJ2-2, with 8 positions matching TRBD1. Germline lookup yields CDR1 SNHLY and CDR2 FYNNEI. The CDR3 consists of 17 residues. The V segment lost 7 bases and the J segment 6 bases; nucleotides outside the gene matches: 16. The CDR3 spells CASTLTAGGVSPGELFF. The CDR3 DNA follows: TGTGCCAGCACCCTTACTGCAGGGGGCGTTTCCCCCGGGGAGCTGTTTTTT. Complete variable domain (other parts from reference TRBV2 and TRBJ2-2): EPEVTQTPSHQVTQMGQEVILRCVPISNHLYFYWYRQILGQKVEFLVSFYNNEISEKSEIFDDQFSVERPDGSNFTLKIRSTKLEDSAMYFCASTLTAGGVSPGELFFGEGSRLTVL.

This clone came up a few times. The chain uses TRBV19 and TRBJ1-6; 7 bases agree with TRBD1. Germline CDR1 LNHDA, CDR2 SQIVND (reference sequence). Germline trimming cut 7 bases from V and 14 bases from J; bases unmatched to any gene: 8. The CDR3 is 12 amino acids. The CDR3 is CASMRDSQTLHF. As DNA, the CDR3 is TGTGCCAGTATGAGGGACAGTCAGACCCTCCACTTT.

This chain links TRBV7-2 with TRBJ2-3; 9 nucleotides line up with TRBD2. The CDR3 consists of 16 residues. Germline-derived CDR1 and CDR2 are SGHTA and FQGNSA. The J segment lost 0 bases and the V segment lost 4 bases, leaving 5 bases of the junction unmatched. The CDR3 coding sequence is TGTGCCAGCAGCTCGACGCGGGGGGGCAGCACAGATACGCAGTATTTT. It codes for CASSSTRGGSTDTQYF.

The genes are TRBV10-1 and TRBJ1-5, with TRBD1 matching 10 bases. The V gene end was trimmed by 9 bases and the J gene end by 7 bases; junction bases not matched to a gene: 6. Germline lookup yields CDR1 WNHNN and CDR2 SYGVQD (reference sequence). The CDR3 is made up of 13 amino acids. CDR3 amino acids: CASLDRGKQPQHF. For the CDR3, the DNA is TGCGCCAGTCTGGACAGGGGGAAACAGCCCCAGCATTTT.

The genes are TRBV6-2 or TRBV6-3 and TRBJ1-5, with D unresolved. Germline V gene lookup returns CDR1 MNHEY and CDR2 SVGEGT. This CDR3 spans 16 amino acids. The V end was cut by 2 bases, the J end by 3 bases, with 14 bases between. The CDR3: CASSYAGSPFNQPQHF. In nucleotides, the CDR3 is TGTGCCAGCAGTTACGCGGGGTCTCCGTTCAATCAGCCCCAGCATTTT.

A few counts support this clone. The chain combines TRBV15 with TRBJ2-1, with 8 nucleotides matching TRBD2. V lost 0 bases and J lost 12; bases outside the gene matches: 7. Germline lookup yields CDR1 LNHNV and CDR2 YYDKDF (reference sequence). The length of the CDR3 is 14 residues. The CDR3 sequence: CATSRELAGGGQFF. In DNA form, the CDR3 reads TGTGCCACCAGCAGAGAACTCGCGGGGGGAGGGCAGTTCTTC.

The V and J genes are TRBV2 and TRBJ2-5; 13 positions agree with TRBD2. The V gene end was trimmed by 5 bases and the J gene end by 7 bases; junction bases not matched to a gene: 10. This CDR3 region has 16 residues. Germline CDR1 reads SNHLY; CDR2 reads FYNNEI. The chain's CDR3 is CASSRLAGGSGGTQYF. The CDR3 DNA sequence: TGTGCCAGCAGTCGACTAGCGGGGGGTTCCGGTGGGACCCAGTACTTC.

This clone came up once. The sample contains more than one DNA sequence encoding this CDR3. The CDR3, as DNA: TGTGCCAGCAGCTTAGCACAGGGAAAATACGAGCAGTACTTC. It codes for CASSLAQGKYEQYF. V is TRBV7-2 and J is TRBJ2-7, with a possible D match to TRBD1 (6 bases). The CDR3 is 14 residues long. Deletions cut 0 bases from V and 4 bases from J, with 10 bases between. Germline V gene lookup returns CDR1 SGHTA and CDR2 FQGNSA. Filled out from reference TRBV7-2 and TRBJ2-7, the complete variable domain reads GAGVSQSPSNKVTEKGKDVELRCDPISGHTALYWYRQSLGQGLEFLIYFQGNSAPDKSGLPSDRFSAERTGGSVSTLTIQRTQQEDSAVYLCASSLAQGKYEQYFGPGTRLTVT.

V is TRBV5-1 and J is TRBJ1-2; D might be TRBD1 (6 bases). V lost 6 bases and J lost 8, with 17 bases in between. This CDR3 spans 13 amino acids. CDR1 and CDR2 (germline): SGHRS, YFSETQ. The CDR3 sequence: CASTLDSTTGYTF. The CDR3 nucleotides read TGCGCCAGCACCCTGGACAGCACCACGGGCTACACCTTC.

The genes are TRBV23-1 and TRBJ1-5, with a possible D match to TRBD1 (5 bases). TRBV23-1 is an open reading frame, and its role is uncertain. The CDR3 runs 10 residues. The chain's CDR3 is CGGGGQPQHF. The DNA of the CDR3 is TGCGGGGGGGGAGGACAGCCCCAGCATTTT.

This chain joins TRBV6-5 and TRBJ2-2; 7 bases fit TRBD1. Unmatched junction bases numbered 4, after V lost 2 bases and J lost 7 bases. Per germline, CDR1 MNHEY and CDR2 SVGAGI. This CDR3 has 14 amino acids. CDR3 sequence reads: CASSYPGGNGELFF. For the CDR3, the DNA is TGTGCCAGCAGTTACCCAGGGGGAAACGGGGAGCTGTTTTTT.

For the CDR3, the DNA is TGTGCCACCAGCAGAGACAAGGGGGCCTCCGCCGAGCAGTACTTC. This translates into CATSRDKGASAEQYF. The V and J genes are TRBV15 and TRBJ2-7, with 7 bases matching TRBD1. The CDR3 is made up of 15 amino acids. The germline gives CDR1 LNHNV, CDR2 YYDKDF (reference sequence). J lost 6 bases, V lost 0 bases, and 8 bases had no gene match.

The V call is TRBV13, the J call TRBJ2-3, with D maybe TRBD1 (6 bases). Germline CDR1 PRHDT, CDR2 FYEKMQ (reference sequence). The V end was cut by 3 bases, the J end by 4 bases, with 17 bases between. There are 16 residues in the CDR3. CDR3 sequence (DNA): TGTGCCAGCAGCTTTCGGCCGACCGACAGGCCAGATACGCAGTATTTT. It encodes CASSFRPTDRPDTQYF. The full variable domain, in which reference TRBV13 and TRBJ2-3 provide the parts outside the CDR3, is AAGVIQSPRHLIKEKRETATLKCYPIPRHDTVYWYQQGPGQDPQFLISFYEKMQSDKGSIPDRFSAQQFSDYHSELNMSSLELGDSALYFCASSFRPTDRPDTQYFGPGTRLTVL.

This clone appeared once. The chain's CDR3 is CASSLELEQYF. CDR3 DNA: TGTGCCAGCAGCTTGGAGCTCGAGCAGTACTTC. V usage is TRBV5-6 and J usage is TRBJ2-7; no clear D gene. This CDR3 comprises 11 residues. Looked up from germline, CDR1 is SGHDT and CDR2 is YYEEEE. Trimming removed 0 bases from V and 6 bases from J, with 4 bases in between.

The rearrangement uses TRBV6-5 and TRBJ1-2; D is undetermined. This CDR3 spans 13 amino acids. Trimming left V 5 bases short and J 2 bases short, with 9 bases between. Germline V CDR1 and CDR2: MNHEY, SVGAGI. CDR3 sequence (DNA): TGTGCCAGCAGTCGCACAGAAAACTATGGCTACACCTTC. Its translation is CASSRTENYGYTF.

The count of this clone is one. The V and J genes are TRBV10-3 and TRBJ2-7, with 9 positions matching TRBD1. The CDR3 totals 15 residues. The V segment lost 6 bases and the J segment 1 base; nucleotides outside the gene matches: 7. Germline V gene lookup returns CDR1 ENHRY and CDR2 SYGVKD. The CDR3 nucleotides read TGTGCCATCAGCCCCCGGGACAGGGCGTCCTACGAGCAGTACTTC. Amino acid sequence: CAISPRDRASYEQYF.

The gene calls are TRBV6-5 and TRBJ1-6; 9 bases are a match to TRBD1. The CDR3 has 13 residues. V trimming: 7 bases; J trimming: 9 bases; junction bases outside the gene matches: 4. Germline lookup yields CDR1 MNHEY and CDR2 SVGAGI. The CDR3 spells CASKGQGISPLHF. CDR3 DNA: TGTGCCAGCAAAGGACAGGGGATTTCACCCCTCCACTTT.

This clone was seen only once. The chain carries TRBV18 and TRBJ2-1; TRBD1 agrees at 7 bases. Germline CDR1 and CDR2: KGHSH and LQKENI. The ends lost 3 bases at V and 0 bases at J; junction bases unmatched: 5. The CDR3 length is 16 residues. CDR3: CASSPGQASSYNEQFF. CDR3 bases: TGTGCCAGCTCACCCGGACAGGCGAGCTCCTACAATGAGCAGTTCTTC.

The chain carries TRBV18 and TRBJ1-5; D remains unclear. The germline V gene encodes CDR1 KGHSH and CDR2 LQKENI. V was clipped by 3 bases and J by 6 bases, with 6 bases between them. This CDR3 region has 12 residues. CDR3 residues: CASSPGRQPQHF. CDR3 nucleotides: TGTGCCAGCTCACCGGGCCGTCAGCCCCAGCATTTT.

The chain links TRBV4-1 to TRBJ2-2, with 11 bases matching TRBD2. The V gene end was trimmed by 4 bases and the J gene end by 7 bases; junction bases not matched to a gene: 5. The CDR3 runs 15 residues. Germline CDR1 reads MGHRA; CDR2 reads YSYEKL. In nucleotides, the CDR3 is TGCGCCAGCAGCCCGAGGACTAGCGGGCGCGGGGAGCTGTTTTTT. Amino acid sequence: CASSPRTSGRGELFF.

The V call is TRBV5-1, the J call TRBJ2-1, with D tentatively TRBD1 (6 bases). CDR1 is SGHRS and CDR2 is YFSETQ in the germline V gene. V shed 4 bases and J shed 3 bases, with 14 bases lying between them. CDR3 length: 15 amino acids. The CDR3 nucleotides read TGCGCCAGCAGCCGACAGGACCGCCACTACAATGAGCAGTTCTTC. Encoded protein: CASSRQDRHYNEQFF.

The chain joins TRBV28 to TRBJ2-1, with D maybe TRBD2 (5 bases). V lost 6 bases and J lost 8, with 8 bases in between. The CDR3 totals 11 residues. Germline V gene sequence: CDR1 MDHEN, CDR2 SYDVKM. The CDR3 coding sequence is TGTGCCAGCAGCCCCGGGGATGAGCAGTTCTTC. Its protein product is CASSPGDEQFF.

The gene calls are TRBV21-1 and TRBJ1-1. TRBV21-1 is recorded as a pseudogene. This CDR3 region has 15 residues. The chain's CDR3 is CASSTKIGDFDLAFF. In nucleotides, the CDR3 is TGTGCCAGCAGCACAAAGATTGGGGACTTTGATTTGGCTTTCTTT.